The clone carrying this TCR beta chain was recorded at least ten times. Its specificity is unknown. According to the study, TCR beta libraries were built with iRepertoire HTBI primers and CDR3-region Arm-PCR. TCRdb analysed the multiplex PCR reads with MiXCR anew, one entry per CDR3 protein. Among just over 600,000 distinct CDR3 sequences, roughly 15% were seen once, and the ten largest hold about 20%. The sample's time point: newly diagnosed GD, antithyroid drugs for less than 3 months. Isolated PBMC RNA provided the starting material for the TCR library. CDR1 is SNHLY, CDR2 FYNNEI, per germline. This CDR3 is built from 13 residues. The V and J ends lost 6 bases and 0 bases respectively, with 6 bases between them. The sample is drawn from a study of regulatory T cells in long-lasting Graves disease. Findings of the study overall: Whereas approximately 950 public clonotypes were shared by new patients, persistent patients shared more, at a few thousand.

This sample also belongs to another study, concerning T cells in Graves' hyperthyroidism and ophthalmopathy. That investigation notes: Graves' hyperthyroidism was deemed stable absent ophthalmopathy progression within 18 months. In simple terms, a model built on 13 V-J features told ophthalmopathy apart from stable hyperthyroidism.

The clonotype was recovered from a woman in her twenties or thirties with Graves disease. The chain combines TRBV2 with TRBJ2-1; D uncertain. The sample in question was peripheral blood mononuclear cells (PBMCs), obtained at new diagnosis, from a patient treated with antithyroid drugs. CDR3 residues: CASRPSSYNEQFF. The CDR3, as DNA: TGTGCCAGCAGGCCAAGCTCCTACAATGAGCAGTTCTTC. The full variable domain, its missing parts supplied by reference TRBV2 and TRBJ2-1, is EPEVTQTPSHQVTQMGQEVILRCVPISNHLYFYWYRQILGQKVEFLVSFYNNEISEKSEIFDDQFSVERPDGSNFTLKIRSTKLEDSAMYFCASRPSSYNEQFFGPGTRLTVL.